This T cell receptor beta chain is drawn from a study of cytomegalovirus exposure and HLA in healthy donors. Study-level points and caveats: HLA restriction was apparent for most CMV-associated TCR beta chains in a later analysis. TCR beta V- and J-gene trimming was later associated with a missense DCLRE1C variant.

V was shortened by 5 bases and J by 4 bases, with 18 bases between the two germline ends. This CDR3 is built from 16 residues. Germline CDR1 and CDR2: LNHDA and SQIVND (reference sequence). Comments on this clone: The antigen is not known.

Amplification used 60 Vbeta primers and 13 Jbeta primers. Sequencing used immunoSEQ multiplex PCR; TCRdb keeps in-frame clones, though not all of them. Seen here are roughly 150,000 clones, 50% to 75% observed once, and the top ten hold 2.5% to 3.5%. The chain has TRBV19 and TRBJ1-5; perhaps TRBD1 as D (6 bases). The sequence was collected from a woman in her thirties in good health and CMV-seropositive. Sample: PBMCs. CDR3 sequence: CASSLKQGYGNQPQHF. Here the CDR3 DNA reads TGTGCCAGTAGTCTTAAACAGGGCTATGGAAATCAGCCCCAGCATTTT.